The clone carrying this T cell receptor beta chain was counted at least ten times. Its specificity is not known. The sample comes from a study of identical twins. Points from the study as a whole: Compared with models, monozygotic twins showed more out-of-frame TCR alpha sharing. Invariant MAIT and iNKT cells could partly confound zero-insertion analyses.

With template switching, a universal primer site was added, and the cDNA carried unique molecular identifiers. From the 5' RACE reads, TCRdb called clonotypes with MiXCR, one entry per CDR3 protein. The data contain around 300,000 distinct CDR3 sequences, 6.5% to 9.5% of them singletons. The sample was also reused in another study, on yellow fever vaccine responses in identical twins.

This receptor was identified in a young woman in good health. The specimen sequenced was memory (CD45RO+) T cells sorted from blood.

CDR3 in amino acids: CASSLVSPEAFF. CDR3 sequence (DNA): TGTGCCAGCAGCTTGGTTTCTCCTGAAGCTTTCTTT. The chain recombines TRBV7-9 with TRBJ1-1; D uncertain. The CDR3 loop spans 12 amino acids. V gave up 3 bases and J gave up 6 bases, with 8 bases separating them. Germline-derived CDR1 and CDR2 are SEHNR and FQNEAQ (reference sequence).